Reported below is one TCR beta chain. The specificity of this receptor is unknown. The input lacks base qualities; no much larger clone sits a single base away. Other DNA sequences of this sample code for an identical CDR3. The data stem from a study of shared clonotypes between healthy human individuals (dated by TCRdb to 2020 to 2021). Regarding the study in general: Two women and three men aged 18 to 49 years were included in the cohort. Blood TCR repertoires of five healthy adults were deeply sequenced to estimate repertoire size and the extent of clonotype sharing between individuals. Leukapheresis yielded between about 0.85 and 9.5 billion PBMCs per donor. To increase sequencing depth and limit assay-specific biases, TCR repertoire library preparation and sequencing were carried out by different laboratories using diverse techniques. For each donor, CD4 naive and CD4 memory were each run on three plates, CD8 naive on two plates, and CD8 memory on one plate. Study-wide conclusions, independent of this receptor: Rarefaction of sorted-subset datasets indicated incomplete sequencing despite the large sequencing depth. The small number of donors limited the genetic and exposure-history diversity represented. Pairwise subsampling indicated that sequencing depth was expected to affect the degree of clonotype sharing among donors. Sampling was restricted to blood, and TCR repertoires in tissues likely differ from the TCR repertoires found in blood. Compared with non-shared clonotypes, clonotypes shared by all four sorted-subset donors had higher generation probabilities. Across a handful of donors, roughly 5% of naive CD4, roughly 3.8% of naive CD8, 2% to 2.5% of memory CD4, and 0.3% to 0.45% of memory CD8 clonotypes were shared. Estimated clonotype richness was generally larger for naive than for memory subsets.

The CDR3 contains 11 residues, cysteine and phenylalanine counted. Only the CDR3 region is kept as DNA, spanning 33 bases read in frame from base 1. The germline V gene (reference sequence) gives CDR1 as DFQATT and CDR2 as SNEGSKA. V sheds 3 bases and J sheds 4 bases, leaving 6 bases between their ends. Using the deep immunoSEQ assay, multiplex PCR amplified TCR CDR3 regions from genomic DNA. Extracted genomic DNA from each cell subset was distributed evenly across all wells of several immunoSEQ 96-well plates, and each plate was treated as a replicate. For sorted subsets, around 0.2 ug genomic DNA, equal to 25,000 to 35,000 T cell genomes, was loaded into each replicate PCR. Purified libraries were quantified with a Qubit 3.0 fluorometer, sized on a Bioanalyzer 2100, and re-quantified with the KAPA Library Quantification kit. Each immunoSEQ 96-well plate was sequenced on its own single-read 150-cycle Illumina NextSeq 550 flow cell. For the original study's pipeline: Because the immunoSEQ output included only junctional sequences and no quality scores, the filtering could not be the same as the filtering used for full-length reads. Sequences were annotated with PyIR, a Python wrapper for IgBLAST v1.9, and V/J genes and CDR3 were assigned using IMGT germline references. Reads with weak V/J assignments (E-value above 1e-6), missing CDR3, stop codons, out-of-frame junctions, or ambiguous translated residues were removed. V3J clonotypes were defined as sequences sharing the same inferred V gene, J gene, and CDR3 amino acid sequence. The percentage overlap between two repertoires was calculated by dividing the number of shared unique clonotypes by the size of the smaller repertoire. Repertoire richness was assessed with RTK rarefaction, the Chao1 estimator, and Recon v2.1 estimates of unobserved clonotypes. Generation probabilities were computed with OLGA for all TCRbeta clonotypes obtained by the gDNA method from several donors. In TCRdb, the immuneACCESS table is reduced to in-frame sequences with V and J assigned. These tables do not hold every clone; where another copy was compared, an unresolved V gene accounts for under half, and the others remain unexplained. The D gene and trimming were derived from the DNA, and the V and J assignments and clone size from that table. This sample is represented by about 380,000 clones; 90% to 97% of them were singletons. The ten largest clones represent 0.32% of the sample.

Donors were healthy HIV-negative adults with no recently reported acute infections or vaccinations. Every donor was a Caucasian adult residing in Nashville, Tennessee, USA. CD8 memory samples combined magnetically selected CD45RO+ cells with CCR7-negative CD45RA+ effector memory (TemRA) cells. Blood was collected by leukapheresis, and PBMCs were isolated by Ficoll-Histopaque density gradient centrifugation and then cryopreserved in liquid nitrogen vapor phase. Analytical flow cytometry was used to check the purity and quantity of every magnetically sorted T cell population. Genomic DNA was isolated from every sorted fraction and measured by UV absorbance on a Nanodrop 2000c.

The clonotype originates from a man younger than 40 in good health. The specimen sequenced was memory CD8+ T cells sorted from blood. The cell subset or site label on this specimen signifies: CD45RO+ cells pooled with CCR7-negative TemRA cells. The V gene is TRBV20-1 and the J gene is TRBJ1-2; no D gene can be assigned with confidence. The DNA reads TGCAGTGCTAGTTTCGGCTATGGCTACACCTTC. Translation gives CSASFGYGYTF.